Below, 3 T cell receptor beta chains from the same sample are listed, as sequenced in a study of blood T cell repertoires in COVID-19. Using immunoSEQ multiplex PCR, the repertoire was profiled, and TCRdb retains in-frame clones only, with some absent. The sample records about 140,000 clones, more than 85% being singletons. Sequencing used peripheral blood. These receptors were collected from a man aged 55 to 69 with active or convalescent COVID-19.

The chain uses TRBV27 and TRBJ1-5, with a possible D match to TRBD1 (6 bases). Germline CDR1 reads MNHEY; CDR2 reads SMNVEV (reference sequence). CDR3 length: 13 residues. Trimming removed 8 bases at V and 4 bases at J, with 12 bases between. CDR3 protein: CASGDRRNQPQHF. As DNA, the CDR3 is TGTGCCAGCGGAGACAGGAGGAATCAGCCCCAGCATTTT.

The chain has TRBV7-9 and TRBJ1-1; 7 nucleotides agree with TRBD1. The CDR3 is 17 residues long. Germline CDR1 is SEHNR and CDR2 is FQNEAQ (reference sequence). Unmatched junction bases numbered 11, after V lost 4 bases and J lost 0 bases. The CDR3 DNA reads TGTGCCAGCAGCTCGAATCGGGACAGAGCTTTGAACACTGAAGCTTTCTTT. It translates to CASSSNRDRALNTEAFF. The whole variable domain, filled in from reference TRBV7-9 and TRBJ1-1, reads DTGVSQNPRHKITKRGQNVTFRCDPISEHNRLYWYRQTLGQGPEFLTYFQNEAQLEKSRLLSDRFSAERPKGSFSTLEIQRTEQGDSAMYLCASSSNRDRALNTEAFFGQGTRLTVV.

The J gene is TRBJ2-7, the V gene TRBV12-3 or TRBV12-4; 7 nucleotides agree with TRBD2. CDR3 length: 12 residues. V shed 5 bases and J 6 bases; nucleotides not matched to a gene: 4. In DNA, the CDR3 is TGTGCCAGCAGTGTTGGGGGGGGCGAGCAGTACTTC. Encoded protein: CASSVGGGEQYF.